Listed below are T cell receptor beta chains from one sample, sequenced in a study of T-cell memory formation after mild COVID-19. MiXCR was run by TCRdb on the 5' RACE reads, yielding one entry per CDR3 protein. The table includes just under 150,000 distinct CDR3 sequences, less than 20% detected once. The sample taken for sequencing was PBMCs or a T cell subset sorted from them (not recorded which). The source of these receptors is an adult woman who had mild COVID-19 (a few samples of this study predate the infection). Cell type and time point are not known. CDR3s include the opening cysteine and the closing phenylalanine or tryptophan. Each record gives: CDR3 length, clone size, D gene, J gene, V gene, CDR3 DNA, CDR3 protein. D genes are given only for firm matches. Clone size is stated in some rows and not others, as once, few, many or a class when expanded.

16 | few | TRBD2 | TRBJ2-5 | TRBV7-9 | TGTGCCAGCAGCTTAGGACTAGCGGGAGGCCCAGACACCCAGTACTTC | CASSLGLAGGPDTQYF
15 | - | - | TRBJ2-7 | TRBV7-2 | TGTGCCAGCAGCCGTGGTCCGGGACCGACTGCCGAGCAGTACTTC | CASSRGPGPTAEQYF
15 | - | TRBD2 | TRBJ2-7 | TRBV30 | TGTGCCTGGGATACGGGGCTAGCGGGAGTTTCCGAGCGGTACTTC | CAWDTGLAGVSERYF
13 | few | - | TRBJ2-2 | TRBV12-3/TRBV12-4 | TGTGCCAGCAGTTCCCAGTCCCCCGGGGAGCTGTTTTTT | CASSSQSPGELFF
14 | once | - | TRBJ2-1 | TRBV24-1 | TGTGCCACCAGTTATTTGGGGGCCAGACTTGGGCAGTTCTTC | CATSYLGARLGQFF
18 | - | - | TRBJ2-5 | TRBV5-1 | TGCGCCAGCAGGACGGGGGTAGAACACACATTCATCCAAGAGACCCAGTACTTC | CASRTGVEHTFIQETQYF
20 | - | TRBD1 | TRBJ2-6 | TRBV19 | TGTGCCAGTAGTCCCCTCTCCGCCGGGACAGGACCGTCTGGGGCCAACGTCCTGACTTTC | CASSPLSAGTGPSGANVLTF
12 | - | - | TRBJ1-1 | TRBV29-1 | TGCAGCGTGGGCCGGGCCAACACTGAAGCTTTCTTT | CSVGRANTEAFF
13 | many | - | TRBJ2-2 | TRBV6-2/TRBV6-3 | TGTGCCAGCAGCCCTACGGGATACGGGGAGCTGTTTTTT | CASSPTGYGELFF
18 | - | TRBD1 | TRBJ2-3 | TRBV11-3 | TGTGCCAGCAGCCTAACCTACCGACAGGGAAGGAGGCCAGATACGCAGTATTTT | CASSLTYRQGRRPDTQYF
14 | - | - | TRBJ2-5 | TRBV3-1 | TGTGCCAGCACCCTCAGGGAAGAGGGGGAGACCCAGTACTTC | CASTLREEGETQYF
15 | few | TRBD1 | TRBJ2-5 | TRBV11-2 | TGTGCCAGCAGACAATCCTGGACAGGGGGAGAGACCCAGTACTTC | CASRQSWTGGETQYF
13 | - | TRBD1 | TRBJ2-7 | TRBV7-2 | TGTGCCAGCAGCTCCGGACAGGCTGGAGAGCAGTACTTC | CASSSGQAGEQYF
16 | few | TRBD1 | TRBJ1-1 | TRBV12-3/TRBV12-4 | TGTGCCAGCAGATATGACCCGGGACAGCAGAACACTGAAGCTTTCTTT | CASRYDPGQQNTEAFF
12 | - | - | TRBJ1-2 | TRBV29-1 | TGCAGCGTTGGCAGGGGCGGAGGGGGCTACACCTTC | CSVGRGGGGYTF
16 | few | TRBD2 | TRBJ2-7 | TRBV7-3 | TGTGCCAGCAGCTTAACGGGAGCGGGGCGCTCCTACGAGCAGTACTTC | CASSLTGAGRSYEQYF